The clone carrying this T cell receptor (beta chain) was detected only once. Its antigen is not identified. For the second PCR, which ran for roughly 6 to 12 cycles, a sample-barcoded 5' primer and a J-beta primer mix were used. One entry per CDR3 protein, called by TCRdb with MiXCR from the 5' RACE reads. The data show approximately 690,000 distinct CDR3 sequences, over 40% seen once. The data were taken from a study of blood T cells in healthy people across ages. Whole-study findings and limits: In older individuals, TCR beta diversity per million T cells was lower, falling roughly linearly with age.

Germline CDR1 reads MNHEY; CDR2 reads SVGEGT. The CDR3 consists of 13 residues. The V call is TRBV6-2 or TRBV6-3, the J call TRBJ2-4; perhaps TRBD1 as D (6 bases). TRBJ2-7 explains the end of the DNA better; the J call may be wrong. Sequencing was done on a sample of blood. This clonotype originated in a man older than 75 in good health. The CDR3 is CASSYGDIYEQYF. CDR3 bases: TGTGCCAGCAGTTACGGGGACATCTACGAGCAGTACTTC.